These 25 T cell receptor beta chains share one sample of origin, sequenced in a study of blood T cell repertoires in COVID-19. The method was immunoSEQ multiplex PCR; TCRdb's version includes in-frame clones alone and lacks a portion of them. The sample yields 100,000 to 120,000 clones, about four fifths seen once. Sequencing was done on a sample of peripheral blood. These receptors all come from a woman over 75 with acute or convalescent COVID-19.

V usage is TRBV10-1 and J usage is TRBJ2-2; D is undetermined. The V gene lost 6 bases and the J gene lost 8 bases, with 7 bases spanning the gap. The CDR3 is made up of 11 amino acids. Germline lookup yields CDR1 WNHNN and CDR2 SYGVQD (reference sequence). Here the CDR3 DNA reads TGCGCCAGCAGAGCCCCAGGGGAGCTGTTTTTT. It specifies CASRAPGELFF.

This clone was observed once. The chain uses TRBV7-8 and TRBJ1-1; 8 bases fit TRBD1. In germline, CDR1 is SGHVS, CDR2 FQNEAQ. The CDR3 sequence is 16 residues long. V gave up 6 bases and J gave up 4 bases; unmatched junction bases: 13. CDR3 coding DNA: TGTGCCAGCAGGTTTGGACAGGGAGCCATAATCACTGAAGCTTTCTTT. Encoded protein: CASRFGQGAIITEAFF.

The chain joins TRBV27 to TRBJ2-7; a weak D match, TRBD2 (5 bases). CDR1 is MNHEY, CDR2 SMNVEV, per germline (reference sequence). The length of the CDR3 is 15 residues. The V end was cut by 6 bases, the J end by 3 bases, with 18 bases between. Written as DNA, the CDR3 is TGTGCCAGCAGCCCGGGAAGCGATGGGCGCTACGAGCAGTACGTC. The encoded protein is CASSPGSDGRYEQYV.

The chain joins TRBV27 to TRBJ2-7; 11 bases are shared with TRBD2. The CDR3 has 15 amino acids. The V segment lost 6 bases and the J segment 3 bases; nucleotides outside the gene matches: 7. The germline CDR1 and CDR2 sequences are MNHEY and SMNVEV (reference sequence). The CDR3 reads CASSRAGTSGYEQYF. For the CDR3, the DNA is TGTGCCAGCAGCAGAGCCGGGACTAGCGGCTACGAGCAGTACTTC.

The CDR3 DNA follows: TGTGCCAGCAGCCGAGTAAGGACAGCTGTCACCGGGGAGCTGTTTTTT. Translated: CASSRVRTAVTGELFF. The genes are TRBV3-1 (or the pseudogene TRBV3-2) and TRBJ2-2, with TRBD1 as a possible D gene (6 bases). The CDR3 consists of 16 residues. Trimming removed 4 bases from V and 4 bases from J, with 16 bases in between. Germline V CDR1 and CDR2: LGHDT, YNNKEL (reference sequence).

The V and J genes are TRBV25-1 and TRBJ2-1; 11 bases are shared with TRBD2. The CDR3 runs 15 residues. V shed 4 bases, J shed 9 bases, and the junction held 8 bases outside the gene matches. The germline gives CDR1 MGHDK, CDR2 SYGVNS. Here the CDR3 reads CASSAGLTSGGEQFF. DNA of the CDR3: TGTGCCAGCAGTGCGGGGCTAACTAGCGGGGGTGAGCAGTTCTTC.

The count of this clone is one. The chain uses TRBV6-5 and TRBJ2-2; D not resolved. The CDR3 loop spans 16 amino acids. The germline V gene encodes CDR1 MNHEY and CDR2 SVGAGI. With 2 bases removed from V and 2 bases from J, the gap between germline ends came to 12 bases. Written as DNA, the CDR3 is TGTGCCAGCAGTTACGGTCGGGTTTCAAACACCGGGGAGCTGTTTTTT. Protein sequence: CASSYGRVSNTGELFF.

The genes are TRBV27 and TRBJ1-2; TRBD1 matches at 8 bases. The CDR3 covers 16 residues. V lost 5 bases and J lost 5; bases outside the gene matches: 13. In germline, CDR1 is MNHEY, CDR2 SMNVEV (reference sequence). CDR3 amino acids: CASSPSTGEKVYGYTF. CDR3 bases: TGTGCCAGCAGTCCCTCGACAGGGGAGAAGGTATATGGCTACACCTTC.

This chain links TRBV6-1 with TRBJ2-7, with 7 bases aligning to TRBD1. The trim removed 2 bases at V and 0 bases at J, leaving 4 bases unmatched. Germline V lookup: CDR1 MNHNS, CDR2 SASEGT. The CDR3 loop spans 15 amino acids. DNA of the CDR3: TGTGCCAGCAGTGAAACCGGGACAGCCTCCTACGAGCAGTACTTC. Protein product: CASSETGTASYEQYF.

For the CDR3, the DNA is TGTGCCAGCAGCCTCTCCTCACAGGGCTTGGCCGAGCAGTACTTC. Residues: CASSLSSQGLAEQYF. The V call is TRBV7-2, the J call TRBJ2-7; a possible D gene is TRBD1 (6 bases). The CDR3 is made up of 15 amino acids. Germline CDR1 SGHTA, CDR2 FQGNSA. Trimming took 5 bases from V and 6 from J, leaving 20 bases between them. Full variable domain (outside the CDR3, taken from reference TRBV7-2 and TRBJ2-7): GAGVSQSPSNKVTEKGKDVELRCDPISGHTALYWYRQSLGQGLEFLIYFQGNSAPDKSGLPSDRFSAERTGGSVSTLTIQRTQQEDSAVYLCASSLSSQGLAEQYFGPGTRLTVT.

The V and J genes are TRBV5-1 and TRBJ1-5; 11 positions agree with TRBD1. Unmatched junction bases numbered 5, after V lost 5 bases and J lost 4 bases. The CDR3 loop spans 15 amino acids. CDR1 and CDR2 from the germline V gene are SGHRS and YFSETQ. The DNA for the CDR3 is TGCGCCAGCAGACCCGGACAGGGGGCAAATCAGCCCCAGCATTTT. Amino acids: CASRPGQGANQPQHF.

The chain uses TRBV6-5 and TRBJ1-1; D unclear. Germline CDR1 is MNHEY and CDR2 is SVGAGI. The CDR3 spans 13 residues. V lost 2 bases and J 5 bases, leaving 9 bases between the germline ends. This CDR3 is CASSYAGYTEAFF. Written as DNA, the CDR3 is TGTGCCAGCAGTTACGCCGGTTATACTGAAGCTTTCTTT.

The rearrangement joins TRBV27 to TRBJ2-7; 10 bases are a match to TRBD1. Germline V lookup: CDR1 MNHEY, CDR2 SMNVEV (reference sequence). The CDR3 sequence is 15 residues long. J gave up 7 bases and V 3 bases, and 9 bases lay outside the gene matches. CDR3 protein: CASSLETGGFGEQYF. For the CDR3, the DNA is TGTGCCAGCAGTTTGGAGACAGGGGGCTTCGGGGAGCAGTACTTC.

This clone was seen once. V gene TRBV18 combines with J gene TRBJ2-3, with 11 bases fitting TRBD2. The J segment lost 3 bases and the V segment lost 2 bases, leaving 4 bases of the junction unmatched. Germline V gene sequence: CDR1 KGHSH, CDR2 LQKENI. The CDR3 covers 16 residues. For the CDR3, the DNA is TGTGCCAGCTCACCAGTAGCGGGAGGGGAAACAGATACGCAGTATTTT. Amino acid sequence: CASSPVAGGETDTQYF. Filled out from reference TRBV18 and TRBJ2-3, the complete variable domain reads NAGVMQNPRHLVRRRGQEARLRCSPMKGHSHVYWYRQLPEEGLKFMVYLQKENIIDESGMPKERFSAEFPKEGPSILRIQQVVRGDSAAYFCASSPVAGGETDTQYFGPGTRLTVL.

This chain links TRBV6-5 with TRBJ1-1, with D possibly matching TRBD1 (6 bases). In germline, CDR1 is MNHEY, CDR2 SVGAGI. The CDR3 is 15 amino acids. The germline V and J ends were trimmed by 8 bases and 0 bases, with 16 bases remaining between them. The CDR3 spells CASGEGGAMNTEAFF. The DNA of the CDR3 is TGTGCCAGCGGAGAGGGGGGGGCCATGAACACTGAAGCTTTCTTT.

The genes are TRBV28 and TRBJ1-5; 7 bases align to TRBD1. V lost 3 bases, J lost 14 bases, and 7 bases stayed unmatched. The CDR3 is 12 residues long. Germline V lookup: CDR1 MDHEN, CDR2 SYDVKM. The DNA for the CDR3 is TGTGCCAGCAGTTTTTTACAGGGGACCGAGCATTTT. Amino acids: CASSFLQGTEHF.

There are a few counts of this clone. The chain recombines TRBV12-5 with TRBJ2-3; 7 bases line up with TRBD1. The CDR3 has 15 amino acids. Germline V gene lookup returns CDR1 LGHNT and CDR2 FRNRAP. J was trimmed by 9 bases and V by 6 bases; bases with no gene match: 15. This CDR3 is CASGPRDSLVPTQYF. The CDR3 nucleotides read TGTGCTAGTGGCCCTCGGGACAGTTTGGTCCCAACGCAGTATTTT.

The chain is built from TRBV3-1 (or the pseudogene TRBV3-2) and TRBJ1-1; no firm D call. Germline loops: CDR1 LGHDT, CDR2 YNNKEL (reference sequence). The CDR3 totals 15 residues. The V end lost 5 bases, the J end lost 2 bases, and 15 bases lay between the germline ends. The CDR3 DNA reads as TGTGCCAGCAGCTATAGCGTGACTGGAAACACTGAAGCTTTCTTT. Its translation is CASSYSVTGNTEAFF.

This clone has only one observation. V usage is TRBV2 and J usage is TRBJ2-1; possible D gene TRBD2, 6 bases. Trimming pared 8 bases from V and 1 base from J, leaving 15 bases between. There are 15 residues in the CDR3. The V gene's germline CDR1 is SNHLY and CDR2 FYNNEI. The CDR3 reads CASSAGTSSYNEQFF. The CDR3 DNA follows: TGTGCCAGCTCCGCAGGGACTTCGTCCTACAATGAGCAGTTCTTC. Together with reference TRBV2 and TRBJ2-1, the CDR3 gives the full variable domain: EPEVTQTPSHQVTQMGQEVILRCVPISNHLYFYWYRQILGQKVEFLVSFYNNEISEKSEIFDDQFSVERPDGSNFTLKIRSTKLEDSAMYFCASSAGTSSYNEQFFGPGTRLTVL.

This clone was seen at least ten times. The chain is built from TRBV7-2 and TRBJ2-7; 12 bases match TRBD2. V dropped 4 bases and J dropped 3; count of bases not matched to a gene: 4. Germline assignment: CDR1 SGHTA and CDR2 FQGNSA. CDR3 size: 15 residues. The CDR3 DNA reads as TGTGCCAGCAGCTGGACTAGCGGGGATTTCTACGAGCAGTACTTC. This encodes CASSWTSGDFYEQYF.

This rearrangement joins TRBV18 to TRBJ1-3, with 7 nucleotides matching TRBD1. This CDR3 spans 15 amino acids. Trimming removed 3 bases from V and 0 bases from J; junction bases left unmatched: 2. From germline, CDR1 is KGHSH and CDR2 LQKENI. DNA of the CDR3: TGTGCCAGCTCACCCGGGACAGACTCTGGAAACACCATATATTTT. Protein product: CASSPGTDSGNTIYF. The whole variable domain, remainder taken from reference TRBV18 and TRBJ1-3, is NAGVMQNPRHLVRRRGQEARLRCSPMKGHSHVYWYRQLPEEGLKFMVYLQKENIIDESGMPKERFSAEFPKEGPSILRIQQVVRGDSAAYFCASSPGTDSGNTIYFGEGSWLTVV.

The V gene is TRBV12-2, the J gene TRBJ1-5; TRBD1, the table's D call, was not compared with the DNA. TRBV12-2 is marked as a pseudogene. The length of the CDR3 is 18 residues. This CDR3 is CASRLRTTFPRRNQPQHF. CDR3 DNA: TGTGCAAGTCGCCTTAGGACAACGTTCCCCCGCCGCAATCAGCCCCAGCATTTT.

The chain is built from TRBV5-1 and TRBJ2-3; no clear D. CDR1 is SGHRS, CDR2 YFSETQ, per germline. The CDR3 contains 15 residues. Trimming stripped 1 base from V and 4 bases from J, with 13 bases between. CDR3 sequence: CASSLSNPGSDTQYF. In DNA form, the CDR3 reads TGCGCCAGCAGCTTGTCGAACCCGGGTTCAGATACGCAGTATTTT.

CDR3 sequence: CAWSPGLADADEQFF. The CDR3 DNA reads TGTGCCTGGAGTCCGGGACTAGCGGACGCCGATGAGCAGTTCTTC. The chain has TRBV30 and TRBJ2-1; TRBD2 matches at 11 bases. Trimming took 2 bases from V and 8 from J; bases not matched to a gene: 8. Germline V CDR1 and CDR2: GTSNPN, SVGIG (reference sequence). The CDR3 extends over 15 amino acids.

V is TRBV2 and J is TRBJ2-3, with TRBD1 identical over 8 bases. The CDR3 covers 13 residues. Germline values: CDR1 SNHLY, CDR2 FYNNEI. V lost 7 bases to trimming and J lost 8 bases; unmatched junction nucleotides: 8. The CDR3 protein is CASTQQQGGTQYF. As DNA, the CDR3 is TGTGCCAGCACCCAGCAACAGGGGGGTACGCAGTATTTT.